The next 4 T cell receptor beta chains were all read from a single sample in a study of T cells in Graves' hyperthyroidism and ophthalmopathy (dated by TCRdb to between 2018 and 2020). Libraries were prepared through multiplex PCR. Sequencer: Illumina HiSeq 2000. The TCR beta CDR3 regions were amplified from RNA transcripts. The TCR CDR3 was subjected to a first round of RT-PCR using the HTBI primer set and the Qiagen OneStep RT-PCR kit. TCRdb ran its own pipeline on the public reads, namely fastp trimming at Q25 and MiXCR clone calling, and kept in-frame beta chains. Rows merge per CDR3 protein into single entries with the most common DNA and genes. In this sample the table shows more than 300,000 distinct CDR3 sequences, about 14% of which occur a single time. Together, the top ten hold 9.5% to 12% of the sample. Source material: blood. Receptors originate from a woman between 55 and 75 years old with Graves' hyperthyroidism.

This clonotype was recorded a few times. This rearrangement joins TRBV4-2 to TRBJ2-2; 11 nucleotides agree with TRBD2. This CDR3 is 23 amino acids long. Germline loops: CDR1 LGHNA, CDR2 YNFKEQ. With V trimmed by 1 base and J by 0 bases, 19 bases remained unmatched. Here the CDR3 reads CASSQVFPRLAGIPISNTGELFF. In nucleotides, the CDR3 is TGTGCCAGCAGCCAAGTGTTTCCTCGACTAGCGGGGATTCCTATTTCGAACACCGGGGAGCTGTTTTTT.

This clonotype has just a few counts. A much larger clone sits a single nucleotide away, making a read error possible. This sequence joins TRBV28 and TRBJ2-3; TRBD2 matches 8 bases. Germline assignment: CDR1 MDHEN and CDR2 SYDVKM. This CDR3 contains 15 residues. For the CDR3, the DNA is TGTGCCGGCAGTCCCAATGGCGGGGGGACAGATACGCAGTATTTT. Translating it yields CAGSPNGGGTDTQYF.

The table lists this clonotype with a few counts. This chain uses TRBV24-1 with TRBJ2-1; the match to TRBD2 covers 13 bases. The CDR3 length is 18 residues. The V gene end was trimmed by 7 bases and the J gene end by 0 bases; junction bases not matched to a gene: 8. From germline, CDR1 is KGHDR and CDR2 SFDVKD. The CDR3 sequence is CATSTSGRAQSSYNEQFF. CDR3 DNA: TGTGCCACCAGCACTAGCGGGAGGGCCCAGAGCTCCTACAATGAGCAGTTCTTC.

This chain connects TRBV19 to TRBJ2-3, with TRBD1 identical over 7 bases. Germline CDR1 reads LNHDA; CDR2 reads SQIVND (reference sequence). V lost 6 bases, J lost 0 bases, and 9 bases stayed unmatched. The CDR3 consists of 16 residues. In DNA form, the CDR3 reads TGTGCCAGTAGGAGGACAGGAACTACTAGCACAGATACGCAGTATTTT. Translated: CASRRTGTTSTDTQYF.